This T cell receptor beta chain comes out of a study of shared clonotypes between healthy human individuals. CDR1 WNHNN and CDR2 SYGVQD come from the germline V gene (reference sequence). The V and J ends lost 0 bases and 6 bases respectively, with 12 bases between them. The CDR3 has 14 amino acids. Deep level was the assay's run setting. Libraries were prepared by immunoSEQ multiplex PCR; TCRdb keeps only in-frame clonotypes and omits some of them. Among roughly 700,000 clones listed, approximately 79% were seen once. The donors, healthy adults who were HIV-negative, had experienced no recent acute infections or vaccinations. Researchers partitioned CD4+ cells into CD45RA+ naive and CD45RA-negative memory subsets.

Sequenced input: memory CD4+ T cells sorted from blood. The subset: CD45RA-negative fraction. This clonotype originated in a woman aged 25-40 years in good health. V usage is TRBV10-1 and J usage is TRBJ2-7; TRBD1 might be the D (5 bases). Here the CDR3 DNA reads TGCGCCAGCAGTGAGTCCCTCGTAAGGGGCGAGCAGTACTTC. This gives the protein CASSESLVRGEQYF.